A selection of T cell receptor beta chains follows, all from one sample in a study of long-term antiretroviral therapy in people with HIV. TCRdb's table, derived via immunoSEQ multiplex PCR, lists solely in-frame clones and lacks some. Among 25,000 to 35,000 clones listed, 70% to 90% were seen once. Sequenced material: unsorted PBMCs, taken 0.8 years before starting antiretroviral therapy. The receptors originated from a man between 18 and 35 years old with HIV. CDR3s include the opening cysteine and the closing phenylalanine or tryptophan. Each record gives: CDR3 length, J gene, D gene, V gene, clone size, CDR3 DNA, CDR3 protein. A D gene is named only where the DNA matches it firmly. The listing skips clone size in some rows; elsewhere it reads once, few, many or a size class.

14	TRBJ2-5	TRBD1	TRBV18	NA	TGTGCCAGCTCACCTGGGGACAGGGGGGAGACCCAGTACTTC	CASSPGDRGETQYF
11	TRBJ1-2	NA	TRBV25-1	few	TGTGCCAGCAGTGAACTTGGCGGCTACACCTTC	CASSELGGYTF
14	TRBJ2-7	NA	TRBV7-4	NA	TGTGCCAGCAGCCCGGGCTTTCGGTACTACGAGCAGTACTTC	CASSPGFRYYEQYF
14	TRBJ1-2	NA	TRBV18	once	TGTGCCAGCTCACCACGAGACAGTAACTATGGCTACACCTTC	CASSPRDSNYGYTF
16	TRBJ1-3	NA	TRBV5-1	NA	TGCGCCAGCAGCGCAAACCCAGGGCTCTCTGGAAACACCATATATTTT	CASSANPGLSGNTIYF
11	TRBJ2-7	NA	TRBV6-5	few	TGTGCCAGCAGGGAGGGTAGGGAGCAGTACTTC	CASREGREQYF
13	TRBJ2-7	NA	TRBV7-8	NA	TGTGCCAGCAGCCAAGGACAATCCTACGAGCAGTACTTC	CASSQGQSYEQYF
13	TRBJ2-3	NA	TRBV5-6	NA	TGTGCCAGCAGCTTCCCCAACACAGATACGCAGTATTTT	CASSFPNTDTQYF
13	TRBJ2-7	NA	TRBV7-9	NA	TGTGCCAGCAGCTTCTCTGAGGGCGTCGAGCAGTACTTC	CASSFSEGVEQYF
14	TRBJ2-3	NA	TRBV29-1	NA	TGCAGCGGGGCCGTGGTAGGGGCCGTAGATACGCAGTATTTT	CSGAVVGAVDTQYF
14	TRBJ1-1	NA	TRBV19	NA	TGTGCCCCAAAGAAAGGATGGGGTGACACTGAAGCTTTCTTT	CAPKKGWGDTEAFF
15	TRBJ1-1	NA	TRBV18	NA	TGTGCCAGCTCACGTGAAGATCGGGTGAGAACTGAAGCTTTCTTT	CASSREDRVRTEAFF
16	TRBJ1-1	NA	TRBV5-1	NA	TGCGCCAGCAGCCCTACCGGGACATATTTGAACACTGAAGCTTTCTTT	CASSPTGTYLNTEAFF
15	TRBJ2-7	TRBD2	TRBV19	NA	TGTGCCAGTAGTTCACTACTAGCGGGAGCCTACGAGCAGTACTTC	CASSSLLAGAYEQYF
14	TRBJ1-5	TRBD1	TRBV4-3	NA	TGCGCCAGCAGCGAGGACAGGTCTTATCAGCCCCAGCATTTT	CASSEDRSYQPQHF
13	TRBJ2-3	NA	TRBV6-5	NA	TGTGCCAGCAGCACCCAGGGTTCAGATACGCAGTATTTT	CASSTQGSDTQYF
12	TRBJ2-7	NA	TRBV19	NA	TGTGCCAGTAGTGCCGGGATCTACGAGCAGTACTTC	CASSAGIYEQYF
17	TRBJ1-4	NA	TRBV4-1	NA	TGCGCCAGCAGCCAAGATCGGGGCACCGTTCTTAATGAAAAACTGTTTTTT	CASSQDRGTVLNEKLFF
13	TRBJ1-5	NA	TRBV15	NA	TGTGCCACCAGTGACACGTTCAATCAGCCCCAGCATTTT	CATSDTFNQPQHF
16	TRBJ2-1	TRBD2	TRBV4-3	once	TGCGCCAGCAGCCAAGGTGTAGCGGGGGATTACAATGAGCAGTTCTTC	CASSQGVAGDYNEQFF
15	TRBJ2-5	NA	TRBV7-9	once	TGTGCCAGCAGCTGGTATGGGACCCCCCAAGAGACCCAGTACTTC	CASSWYGTPQETQYF
18	TRBJ2-2	TRBD2	TRBV7-2	NA	TGTGCCAGCAGCTTAGTGTTAGCGGGAGGCGTGAACACCGGGGAGCTGTTTTTT	CASSLVLAGGVNTGELFF
18	TRBJ1-2	NA	TRBV14	once	TGTGCCAGCAGCCGTTACGGACAGTCCCACCTCTTCTCCTATGGCTACACCTTC	CASSRYGQSHLFSYGYTF
13	TRBJ1-2	NA	TRBV5-6	NA	TGTGCCAGCAGAACTACAGGGTCTTATGGCTACACCTTC	CASRTTGSYGYTF
12	TRBJ2-2	NA	TRBV10-3	NA	TGTGCCATCGCTGTGGGCACCGGGGAGCTGTTTTTT	CAIAVGTGELFF
15	TRBJ1-1	NA	TRBV28	NA	TGTGCCAGCAGCTGGACCTGGACAGAGAACACTGAAGCTTTCTTT	CASSWTWTENTEAFF
14	TRBJ1-1	NA	TRBV7-9	NA	TGTGCCAGCAGCTTGAGCGGGGGGGACACTGAAGCTTTCTTT	CASSLSGGDTEAFF
17	TRBJ2-7	TRBD1	TRBV28	medium-sized	TGTGCCAGCAGCCCAGGAGCAGGGGGCAATAGCGTAGACGAGCAGTACTTC	CASSPGAGGNSVDEQYF
11	TRBJ1-2	NA	TRBV6-5	few	TGTGCCAGCAGTTCTCTCGCCTTCACCAGCTTC	CASSSLAFTSF
13	TRBJ1-2	NA	TRBV7-9	NA	TGTGCCAGCAGCAAGACAGGCGACTATGGCTACACCTTC	CASSKTGDYGYTF
12	TRBJ1-2	NA	TRBV7-9	NA	TGTGCCAGCGGACAGTCTAACTATGGCTACACCTTC	CASGQSNYGYTF
16	TRBJ2-2	TRBD1	TRBV4-2	NA	TGTGCCAGCAGCCCCTCCGGGACAGGGGGCACCGGGGAGCTGTTTTTT	CASSPSGTGGTGELFF
19	TRBJ2-6	NA	TRBV5-1	NA	TGCGCCAGCAGCTTGGGTGTTGGTCGGCTGATCTCTGGGGCCAACGTCCTGACTTTC	CASSLGVGRLISGANVLTF
14	TRBJ2-1	TRBD2	TRBV10-2	NA	TGCGCCAGCAGGACTAGCGGGGGACCTAATGAGCAGTTCTTC	CASRTSGGPNEQFF
14	TRBJ1-4	NA	TRBV18	NA	TGTGCCAGCTCACCGGACAGTTTTCCTGAAAAACTGTTTTTT	CASSPDSFPEKLFF
12	TRBJ1-1	TRBD1	TRBV5-6	once	TGTGCCAGCAGCTTGGCAGGGGGCGCCGCTTTCTTT	CASSLAGGAAFF